Presented here are 22 T cell receptor beta chains from one specimen sequenced in a study of cytomegalovirus exposure and HLA in healthy donors. A multiplex PCR was run with 60 Vbeta primers and 13 Jbeta primers. Repertoires were generated with immunoSEQ multiplex PCR, while TCRdb's copy carries only in-frame clones and drops some. The sample yields over 100,000 clones, 63% seen once. Sequenced: PBMCs. The origin of the receptors is a man aged 40-55 years in good health and CMV-seropositive.

This clone appeared a few times. The chain links TRBV2 to TRBJ1-5, with D possibly TRBD1 on 5 matching bases. The CDR3 is made up of 15 amino acids. Trimming shortened V by 8 bases and J by 1 base, and 15 bases separated the two germline ends. CDR1 SNHLY and CDR2 FYNNEI come from the germline V gene. The CDR3 nucleotides are TGTGCCAGCCGCGGAGGGGTCCCGAGCAATCAGCCCCAGCATTTT. Residues: CASRGGVPSNQPQHF. Combining the CDR3 with reference TRBV2 and TRBJ1-5 gives the whole variable domain EPEVTQTPSHQVTQMGQEVILRCVPISNHLYFYWYRQILGQKVEFLVSFYNNEISEKSEIFDDQFSVERPDGSNFTLKIRSTKLEDSAMYFCASRGGVPSNQPQHFGDGTRLSIL.

The gene calls are TRBV21-1 and TRBJ2-2; no check of the table's D call, TRBD1, against the DNA was made. TRBV21-1 represents a pseudogene. This CDR3 comprises 15 residues. The CDR3 coding sequence is TGTGCCAGCAGCAAGGCCTCCCGATACACCGGGGAGCTGTTTTTT. It is translated as CASSKASRYTGELFF.

CDR3 residues: CASSFGGGEEQYF. CDR3 in DNA: TGTGCCAGCAGCTTCGGGGGTGGTGAAGAGCAGTACTTC. The chain is built from TRBV11-3 and TRBJ2-7, with a weak D call TRBD2 (6 bases). CDR1 and CDR2 (germline): SGHNT, YENEEA. CDR3 size: 13 residues. V lost 3 bases to trimming and J lost 7 bases, with 13 bases between them.

The V and J genes are TRBV9 and TRBJ2-2; 12 nucleotides agree with TRBD2. The length of the CDR3 is 15 residues. The trim removed 7 bases at V and 5 bases at J, leaving 6 bases unmatched. Germline V lookup: CDR1 SGDLS, CDR2 YYNGEE. The CDR3 sequence: CASGPGTSGTGELFF. The CDR3 bases are TGTGCCAGCGGCCCCGGGACTAGCGGGACCGGGGAGCTGTTTTTT.

The genes are TRBV19 and TRBJ2-7; 7 positions match TRBD1. V trimming: 6 bases; J trimming: 2 bases; junction bases outside the gene matches: 4. Germline CDR1 is LNHDA and CDR2 is SQIVND (reference sequence). The CDR3 is made up of 13 amino acids. In DNA form, the CDR3 reads TGTGCCAGTAGCGCGACAGGGACCTACGAGCAGTACTTC. Protein sequence: CASSATGTYEQYF.

This rearrangement joins TRBV7-9 to TRBJ2-7, with unresolved D. The CDR3 loop spans 13 amino acids. Trimming pared 8 bases from V and 0 bases from J, leaving 11 bases between. Germline V lookup: CDR1 SEHNR, CDR2 FQNEAQ (reference sequence). The DNA for the CDR3 is TGTGCCAGCGGATCCGGCGGCTCCTACGAGCAGTACTTC. Protein product: CASGSGGSYEQYF. Combining the CDR3 with reference TRBV7-9 and TRBJ2-7 gives the whole variable domain DTGVSQNPRHKITKRGQNVTFRCDPISEHNRLYWYRQTLGQGPEFLTYFQNEAQLEKSRLLSDRFSAERPKGSFSTLEIQRTEQGDSAMYLCASGSGGSYEQYFGPGTRLTVT.

V is TRBV7-3 and J is TRBJ2-2, with 15 bases matching TRBD2. The CDR3 totals 20 residues. Germline assignment: CDR1 SGHTA and CDR2 FQGTGA. Trimming at V came to 2 bases and at J to 5 bases, leaving 12 bases not matched to a gene. CDR3 amino acids: CASSLGSGLAGGRGTGELFF. Written as DNA, the CDR3 is TGTGCCAGCAGCTTAGGTTCTGGACTAGCGGGAGGGCGCGGGACCGGGGAGCTGTTTTTT.

The J gene is TRBJ1-5, the V gene TRBV29-1; D not certain. Germline V gives CDR1 SQVTM, CDR2 ANQGSEA. Trimming left V 6 bases short and J 0 bases short, with 12 bases between. CDR3 length: 14 amino acids. CDR3 nucleotide sequence: TGCAGCGTGAGGACTGCTAATAGCAATCAGCCCCAGCATTTT. Translating it yields CSVRTANSNQPQHF.

V usage is TRBV28 and J usage is TRBJ1-1; TRBD1 agrees at 7 bases. This CDR3 has 15 residues. Germline-derived CDR1 and CDR2 are MDHEN and SYDVKM. Trimming at V came to 5 bases and at J to 1 base, leaving 7 bases not matched to a gene. Here the CDR3 reads CASSMTGTENTEAFF. The CDR3 DNA follows: TGTGCCAGCAGTATGACCGGGACAGAGAACACTGAAGCTTTCTTT.

The J gene is TRBJ1-1, the V gene TRBV10-2; 7 bases are shared with TRBD1. The CDR3 length is 13 residues. The germline gives CDR1 WSHSY, CDR2 SAAADI. J was trimmed by 4 bases and V by 1 base; bases with no gene match: 0. CDR3 sequence (DNA): TGCGCCAGCAGTGAGTGGGACAGCACTGAAGCTTTCTTT. Translating gives CASSEWDSTEAFF.

The chain employs TRBV6-6 and TRBJ1-2, with a tentative D call TRBD1 (6 bases). The germline V and J ends were trimmed by 5 bases and 8 bases, with 18 bases remaining between them. The germline gives CDR1 MNHNY, CDR2 SVGAGI (reference sequence). This CDR3 is built from 14 residues. For the CDR3, the DNA is TGTGCCAGCAGTCCCGACAGGCGACTCGAGGGCTACACCTTC. This gives the protein CASSPDRRLEGYTF.

The V call is TRBV11-3, the J call TRBJ2-3; perhaps TRBD2 as D (5 bases). The ends were cut back, 2 bases at V and 5 bases at J, with 11 bases in the middle. CDR3 length: 14 amino acids. Germline CDR1 and CDR2: SGHNT and YENEEA. In DNA form, the CDR3 reads TGTGCCAGCAGCTTATCCGGGGTGGGAGATACGCAGTATTTT. Protein product: CASSLSGVGDTQYF. Filled out from reference TRBV11-3 and TRBJ2-3, the complete variable domain reads EAGVVQSPRYKIIEKKQPVAFWCNPISGHNTLYWYLQNLGQGPELLIRYENEEAVDDSQLPKDRFSAERLKGVDSTLKIQPAELGDSAVYLCASSLSGVGDTQYFGPGTRLTVL.

This clone was seen only a few times. The chain has TRBV5-6 and TRBJ2-6, with no clear D. From germline, CDR1 is SGHDT and CDR2 YYEEEE. The V end was cut by 4 bases, the J end by 3 bases, with 8 bases between. This CDR3 spans 14 amino acids. Here the CDR3 DNA reads TGTGCCAGCAGCCTCTTAGTTGGGGCCAACGTCCTGACTTTC. Translation: CASSLLVGANVLTF.

This clone was seen a handful of times. The rearrangement joins TRBV5-4 to TRBJ2-1; D is undetermined. CDR1 is SGHNT, CDR2 YYREEE, per germline (reference sequence). Trimming removed 0 bases at V and 6 bases at J, with 19 bases between. The CDR3 sequence is 17 residues long. The CDR3 bases are TGTGCCAGCAGCTTGGCGTTGGGTACAGCCACCCCCAATGAGCAGTTCTTC. This encodes CASSLALGTATPNEQFF.

There are a few counts of this clone. The chain joins TRBV2 to TRBJ2-1, with TRBD1 as a possible D gene (6 bases). This CDR3 has 16 amino acids. Trimming took 8 bases from V and 6 from J, leaving 23 bases between them. The germline gives CDR1 SNHLY, CDR2 FYNNEI. The CDR3 DNA reads as TGTGCCAGCGGATTTCTGGACAGATCGGTCGGCAATGAGCAGTTCTTC. It codes for CASGFLDRSVGNEQFF.

This clone was detected a few times. The chain is built from TRBV7-2 and TRBJ2-1, with 10 positions matching TRBD2. CDR3 size: 15 residues. Per the germline V gene, CDR1 is SGHTA and CDR2 is FQGNSA. J was trimmed by 9 bases and V by 5 bases; bases with no gene match: 10. The CDR3 sequence: CASSLRGLATGEQFF. The CDR3 nucleotides read TGTGCCAGCAGCCTACGGGGACTAGCGACAGGTGAGCAGTTCTTC.

The chain links TRBV11-2 to TRBJ1-3; unclear D gene. V was trimmed by 0 bases and J by 4 bases, leaving 13 bases between them. Germline V gene data show CDR1 as SGHAT and CDR2 as FQNNGV. The CDR3 length is 16 residues. The CDR3 DNA follows: TGTGCCAGCAGCTTAGATCCAGGCTTAGCGGGAAACACCATATATTTT. Its protein product is CASSLDPGLAGNTIYF.

The chain employs TRBV9 and TRBJ2-5; TRBD1 matches at 7 bases. The CDR3 sequence is 16 residues long. The V and J ends lost 2 bases and 4 bases, in that order; junction bases with no gene match: 11. CDR1 is SGDLS, CDR2 YYNGEE, per germline. CDR3 coding DNA: TGTGCCAGCAGCGTCGCCGTTTGGGGACAGAGAGAGACCCAGTACTTC. Translation gives CASSVAVWGQRETQYF.

The genes are TRBV29-1 and TRBJ2-3; 7 bases align to TRBD1. V lost 4 bases, J lost 2 bases, and 6 bases stayed unmatched. The germline V gene encodes CDR1 SQVTM and CDR2 ANQGSEA. The CDR3 runs 14 residues. The CDR3 DNA is TGCAGCGTTGGGGGGACAGACAACACAGATACGCAGTATTTT. This codes for CSVGGTDNTDTQYF.

The chain uses TRBV28 and TRBJ2-1; 11 positions match TRBD2. The length of the CDR3 is 19 residues. Germline values: CDR1 MDHEN, CDR2 SYDVKM. V lost 10 bases and J lost 0; bases outside the gene matches: 17. CDR3 in DNA: TGTGCCACCCGACCCCCGGGACTAGCGGATCATAGCTCCTACAATGAGCAGTTCTTC. Its protein is CATRPPGLADHSSYNEQFF. The full variable domain, completed using reference TRBV28 and TRBJ2-1, is DVKVTQSSRYLVKRTGEKVFLECVQDMDHENMFWYRQDPGLGLRLIYFSYDVKMKEKGDIPEGYSVSREKKERFSLILESASTNQTSMYLCATRPPGLADHSSYNEQFFGPGTRLTVL.

The J gene is TRBJ1-4, the V gene TRBV2; possibly TRBD1 for D (5 bases). The CDR3 is 15 amino acids. Germline loops: CDR1 SNHLY, CDR2 FYNNEI. Deletions cut 3 bases from V and 2 bases from J, with 10 bases between. CDR3 region: CASSEGPLTNEKLFF. The CDR3 nucleotides are TGTGCCAGCAGTGAGGGGCCCCTCACTAATGAAAAACTGTTTTTT. The entire variable domain, with the rest obtained from reference TRBV2 and TRBJ1-4, is as follows: EPEVTQTPSHQVTQMGQEVILRCVPISNHLYFYWYRQILGQKVEFLVSFYNNEISEKSEIFDDQFSVERPDGSNFTLKIRSTKLEDSAMYFCASSEGPLTNEKLFFGSGTQLSVL.

For this clone: The germline gene is not matched at one end of the junction; a read error may be the cause. This chain joins TRBV7-8 and TRBJ2-1, with 7 positions matching TRBD2. Germline V CDR1 and CDR2: SGHVS, FQNEAQ. The length of the CDR3 is 18 residues. The CDR3: CTSSLSPPPSGDLNEQFF. The CDR3 DNA reads TGTACCAGCAGCTTATCCCCTCCCCCTAGCGGAGACCTCAATGAGCAGTTCTTC.